This record concerns one T cell receptor (beta chain) sequence. Amplification of TCR beta CDR3 regions was performed using RNA transcripts as template. The TCR CDR3 first-round RT-PCR relied on the HTBI primer set. TCRdb processed the multiplex PCR reads anew with MiXCR; each CDR3 protein has one entry. The table includes 650,000 to 750,000 distinct CDR3 sequences, 12% to 15% detected once. This record comes from a study of T cells in Graves' hyperthyroidism and ophthalmopathy. This CDR3 is built from 17 residues. Trimming cost V 4 bases and J 5 bases, with 21 bases left between them. The germline gives CDR1 MGHRA, CDR2 YSYEKL.

The chain joins TRBV4-1 to TRBJ2-1; D is tentatively TRBD1 or TRBD2 (5 bases each). The clonotype was recovered from a woman under 30 with Graves' hyperthyroidism. Sequencing was performed on blood. CDR3 protein: CASSLGSSGTSDNEQFF. DNA of the CDR3: TGCGCCAGCAGCCTCGGGTCGTCGGGGACGAGCGACAATGAGCAGTTCTTC.